The next 6 T cell receptor beta chains were all read from a single sample in a study of shared clonotypes between healthy human individuals. Clones were sequenced by immunoSEQ multiplex PCR, and TCRdb holds only the in-frame ones, with some missing. The table has over a million clones, approximately 68% seen once. Sequencing was done on a sample of memory CD4+ T cells sorted from blood. Subset specified: CD45RA-negative fraction. All receptors come from a man younger than 30 in good health.

DNA for the CDR3: TGTGCCAGCAGCTTAGGGACTAGCTCCGGTGAGCAGTTCTTC. This sequence encodes CASSLGTSSGEQFF. The chain carries TRBV11-2 and TRBJ2-1; 8 nucleotides line up with TRBD2. Trimming at V came to 1 base and at J to 9 bases, leaving 5 bases not matched to a gene. Per germline, CDR1 SGHAT and CDR2 FQNNGV. The CDR3 loop spans 14 amino acids.

This chain joins TRBV5-1 and TRBJ1-1; TRBD1 agrees at 7 bases. CDR3 length equals 11 residues. J gave up 12 bases and V 4 bases, and 6 bases lay outside the gene matches. The germline CDR1 and CDR2 sequences are SGHRS and YFSETQ. CDR3 in amino acids: CASSQGQRSFF. The CDR3 nucleotides read TGCGCCAGCAGCCAGGGACAGCGGTCTTTCTTT. Full variable domain (missing parts from reference TRBV5-1 and TRBJ1-1): KAGVTQTPRYLIKTRGQQVTLSCSPISGHRSVSWYQQTPGQGLQFLFEYFSETQRNKGNFPGRFSGRQFSNSRSEMNVSTLELGDSALYLCASSQGQRSFFGQGTRLTVV.

The rearrangement joins TRBV5-4 to TRBJ1-1; D remains ambiguous. CDR3 size: 12 residues. V lost 2 bases and J 3 bases, leaving 5 bases between the germline ends. Germline values: CDR1 SGHNT, CDR2 YYREEE (reference sequence). This CDR3 is CASSLRDTEAFF. Here the CDR3 DNA reads TGTGCCAGCAGCTTACGGGACACTGAAGCTTTCTTT. Full variable domain (missing parts from reference TRBV5-4 and TRBJ1-1): ETGVTQSPTHLIKTRGQQVTLRCSSQSGHNTVSWYQQALGQGPQFIFQYYREEENGRGNFPPRFSGLQFPNYSSELNVNALELDDSALYLCASSLRDTEAFFGQGTRLTVV.

The chain uses TRBV27 and TRBJ2-3, with D perhaps TRBD1 (6 bases). The CDR3 is 15 amino acids. The germline gives CDR1 MNHEY, CDR2 SMNVEV (reference sequence). V shed 7 bases and J shed 5 bases, with 19 bases lying between them. The CDR3, as DNA: TGTGCCAGCACCAACCGAGGGGGAGACAGAGATACGCAGTATTTT. Translation gives CASTNRGGDRDTQYF.

This chain connects TRBV4-1 to TRBJ1-2, with D perhaps matching TRBD1 (6 bases). Trimming removed 5 bases at V and 7 bases at J, with 20 bases between. Germline V gives CDR1 MGHRA, CDR2 YSYEKL. This CDR3 region has 15 residues. CDR3 sequence reads: CASSSGTTHLSGYTF. As DNA, the CDR3 is TGCGCCAGCAGCTCCGGGACAACGCATTTGAGTGGCTACACCTTC.

On this clone: A read error may account for a junction end that differs from germline. Other nucleotide sequences in the sample specify the same CDR3. J is TRBJ2-5 and V is TRBV7-7; 15 bases match TRBD2. The CDR3 loop spans 16 amino acids. From germline, CDR1 is SSHAT and CDR2 FNYEAQ (reference sequence). The CDR3 DNA reads TGTGCTAGCAGCTGGGGGACTAGCGGGGGGCAAGAGACCCAGTACTTC. As protein: CASSWGTSGGQETQYF.